This T cell receptor (beta chain) was sequenced during a study of early T cells in non-severe SARS-CoV-2 infection. Overall study: Chains stayed unpaired after sequencing of bulk RNA from unsorted whole blood.

Study conclusions and caveats: A preference for anti-spike CD8 responses marked VDJdb matching, which missed private and CD4 specificities.

This clonotype was recorded many times. Its antigen remains unknown. Germline V gene data show CDR1 as SQVTM and CDR2 as ANQGSEA. This CDR3 has 14 residues. V was clipped by 0 bases and J by 10 bases; unmatched bases: 9. Molecules of cDNA were individually given unique molecular identifiers that were attached to them. TCRdb fed the 5' RACE reads into MiXCR, producing one record per CDR3 protein. The sample records under 85,000 distinct CDR3 sequences, 4.5% to 6% being singletons. This receptor was identified in an adult who was a healthcare worker with PCR-confirmed SARS-CoV-2 infection or an uninfected control (not recorded which). Sequencing was performed on whole blood, taken at baseline. This rearrangement joins TRBV29-1 to TRBJ1-1; 9 bases are shared with TRBD1. Written as DNA, the CDR3 is TGCAGCGTTGAAGATGGGACAGGGAATTTCAGAGCTTTCTTT. It translates to CSVEDGTGNFRAFF.